This T cell receptor beta chain comes out of a study of tumor-infiltrating lymphocytes in primary liver carcinoma. Looking at the study overall: Productive TCRbeta reads per sample were roughly 3.5 to 7.13 million, not differing by tissue.

Scientists recovered RNA and DNA together from approximately 20-30 mg of unsorted bulk tissue. Starting material of around 490 ng total RNA yielded TCR beta cDNA via a constant-region primer. Investigators got TCR beta libraries out of three nested multiplex PCR rounds, done with slightly modified ARM-PCR. Rounds one and two of PCR, each of 10 to 11 cycles, were primed with TRBV1-TRBV30 forward primers and a C-beta reverse primer. TCRdb recomputed calls from the multiplex PCR reads with MiXCR, one row per CDR3 protein. The table shows fewer than 150,000 distinct CDR3 sequences, with about 59% occurring only once. Notes on the study in general: Presence in all five tumor regions was observed for only about 7.5-24% of top clones.

As to this clonotype: The antigen is undetermined. This sequence may be a read error, since a much larger clone differs from it by one base.

Trimming removed 8 bases at V and 4 bases at J, with 14 bases between. CDR3 size: 13 residues. In germline, CDR1 is SNHLY, CDR2 FYNNEI. The receptor was derived from a woman aged 60-70 years with primary liver carcinoma and hepatitis B virus infection. The V gene is TRBV2, the J gene TRBJ1-2; D unresolved. Sequencing was done on a sample of liver tumor tissue from sampling region 1. Regarding subset: tumor region T1, superior pole. CDR3 loop: CASLGSPSYGYTF. The CDR3 DNA reads TGTGCCAGCTTGGGCAGCCCGAGCTATGGCTACACCTTC. Drawing the rest from reference TRBV2 and TRBJ1-2, the complete variable domain is EPEVTQTPSHQVTQMGQEVILRCVPISNHLYFYWYRQILGQKVEFLVSFYNNEISEKSEIFDDQFSVERPDGSNFTLKIRSTKLEDSAMYFCASLGSPSYGYTFGSGTRLTVV.